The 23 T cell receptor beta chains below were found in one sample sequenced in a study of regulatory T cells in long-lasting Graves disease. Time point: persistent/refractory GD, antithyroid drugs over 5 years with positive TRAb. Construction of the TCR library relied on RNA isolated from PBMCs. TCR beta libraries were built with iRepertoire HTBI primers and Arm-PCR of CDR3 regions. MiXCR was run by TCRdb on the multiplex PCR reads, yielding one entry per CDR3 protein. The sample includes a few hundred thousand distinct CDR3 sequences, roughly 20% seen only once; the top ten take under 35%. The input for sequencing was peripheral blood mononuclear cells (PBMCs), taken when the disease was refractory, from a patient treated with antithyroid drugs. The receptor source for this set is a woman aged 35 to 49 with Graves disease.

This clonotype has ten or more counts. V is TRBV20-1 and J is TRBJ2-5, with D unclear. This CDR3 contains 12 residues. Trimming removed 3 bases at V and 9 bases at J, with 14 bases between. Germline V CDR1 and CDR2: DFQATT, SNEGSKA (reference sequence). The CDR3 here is CSARYTAGAQYF. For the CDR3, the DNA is TGCAGTGCTAGGTATACCGCTGGGGCCCAGTACTTC.

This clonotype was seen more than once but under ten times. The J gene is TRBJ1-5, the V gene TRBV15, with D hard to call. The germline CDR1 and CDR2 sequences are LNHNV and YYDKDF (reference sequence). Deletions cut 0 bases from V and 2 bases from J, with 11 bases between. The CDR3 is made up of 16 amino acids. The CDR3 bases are TGTGCCACCAGCAGAGATCGTGGGAAGGGCAATCAGCCCCAGCATTTT. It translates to CATSRDRGKGNQPQHF.

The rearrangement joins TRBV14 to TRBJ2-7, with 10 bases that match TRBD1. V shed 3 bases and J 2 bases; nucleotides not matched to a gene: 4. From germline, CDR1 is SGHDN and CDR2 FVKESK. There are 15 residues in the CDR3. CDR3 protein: CASSHSGTGAYEQYF. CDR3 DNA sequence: TGTGCCAGCAGCCATTCCGGGACAGGGGCCTACGAGCAGTACTTC. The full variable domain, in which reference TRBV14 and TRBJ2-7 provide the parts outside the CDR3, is EAGVTQFPSHSVIEKGQTVTLRCDPISGHDNLYWYRRVMGKEIKFLLHFVKESKQDESGMPNNRFLAERTGGTYSTLKVQPAELEDSGVYFCASSHSGTGAYEQYFGPGTRLTVT.

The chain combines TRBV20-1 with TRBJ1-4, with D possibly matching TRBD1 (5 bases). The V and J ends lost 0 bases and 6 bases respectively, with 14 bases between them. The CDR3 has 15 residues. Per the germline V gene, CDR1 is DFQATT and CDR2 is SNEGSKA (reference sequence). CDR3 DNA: TGCAGTGCTAGAGATCTCGGCAGGGTCGATGAAAAACTGTTTTTT. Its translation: CSARDLGRVDEKLFF.

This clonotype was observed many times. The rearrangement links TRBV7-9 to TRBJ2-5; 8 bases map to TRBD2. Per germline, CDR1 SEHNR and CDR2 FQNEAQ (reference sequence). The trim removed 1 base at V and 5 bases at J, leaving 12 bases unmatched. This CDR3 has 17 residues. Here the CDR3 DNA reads TGTGCCAGCAGCTTAGGGTACAAGCGGGAGACCCTGGAGACCCAGTACTTC. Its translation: CASSLGYKRETLETQYF.

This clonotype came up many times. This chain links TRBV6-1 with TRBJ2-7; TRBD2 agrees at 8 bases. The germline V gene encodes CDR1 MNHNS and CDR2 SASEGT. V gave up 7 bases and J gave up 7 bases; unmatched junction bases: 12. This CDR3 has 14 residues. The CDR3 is CASTVSGGPIEQYF. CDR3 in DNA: TGTGCCAGCACTGTATCGGGAGGGCCCATTGAGCAGTACTTC.

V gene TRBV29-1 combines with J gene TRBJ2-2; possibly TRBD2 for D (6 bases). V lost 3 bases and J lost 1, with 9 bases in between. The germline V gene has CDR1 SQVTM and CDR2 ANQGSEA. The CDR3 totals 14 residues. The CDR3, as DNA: TGCAGCGTTGATTTCGGGGGGAACACCGGGGAGCTGTTTTTT. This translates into CSVDFGGNTGELFF.

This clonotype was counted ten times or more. The CDR3 DNA sequence: TGCAGTGCTAACACACAGGGGTGGGATAATTCACCCCTCCACTTT. Translating gives CSANTQGWDNSPLHF. V usage is TRBV20-1 and J usage is TRBJ1-6, with 7 bases identical to TRBD1. Germline-derived CDR1 and CDR2 are DFQATT and SNEGSKA (reference sequence). Germline trimming cut 4 bases from V and 5 bases from J; bases unmatched to any gene: 8. This CDR3 contains 15 residues.

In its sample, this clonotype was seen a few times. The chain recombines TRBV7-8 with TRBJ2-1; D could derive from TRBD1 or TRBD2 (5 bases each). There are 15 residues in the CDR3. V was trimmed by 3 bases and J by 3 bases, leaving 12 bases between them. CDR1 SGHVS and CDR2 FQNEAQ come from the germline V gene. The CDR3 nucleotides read TGTGCCAGCAGCTTGCTGGGACCAGTCTACAATGAGCAGTTCTTC. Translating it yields CASSLLGPVYNEQFF.

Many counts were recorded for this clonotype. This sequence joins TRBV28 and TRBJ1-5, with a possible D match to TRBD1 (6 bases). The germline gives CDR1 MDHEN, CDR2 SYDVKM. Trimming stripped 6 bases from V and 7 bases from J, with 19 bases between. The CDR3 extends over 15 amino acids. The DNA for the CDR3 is TGTGCCAGCAGCCAGGTTACAGGGAACGGCCAGCCCCAGCATTTT. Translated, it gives CASSQVTGNGQPQHF.

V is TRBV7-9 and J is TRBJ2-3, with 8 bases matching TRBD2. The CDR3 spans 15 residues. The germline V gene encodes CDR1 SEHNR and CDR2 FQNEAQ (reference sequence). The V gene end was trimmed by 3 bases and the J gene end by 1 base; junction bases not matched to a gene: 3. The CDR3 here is CASSFKTSGTDTQYF. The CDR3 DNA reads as TGTGCCAGCAGCTTTAAGACTAGCGGCACAGATACGCAGTATTTT.

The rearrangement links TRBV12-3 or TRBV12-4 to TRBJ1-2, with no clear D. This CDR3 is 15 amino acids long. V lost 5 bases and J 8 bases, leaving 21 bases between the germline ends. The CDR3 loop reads CASSPRGNGYGGYTF. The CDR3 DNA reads TGTGCCAGCAGTCCCCGAGGTAACGGGTACGGGGGCTACACCTTC.

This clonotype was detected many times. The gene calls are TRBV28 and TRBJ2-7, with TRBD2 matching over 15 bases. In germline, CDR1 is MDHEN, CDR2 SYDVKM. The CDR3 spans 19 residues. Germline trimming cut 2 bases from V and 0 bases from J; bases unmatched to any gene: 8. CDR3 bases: TGTGCCAGCAGTTTACTTGGCCGGACTAGCGGGAGGGCCTCCTACGAGCAGTACTTC. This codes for CASSLLGRTSGRASYEQYF.

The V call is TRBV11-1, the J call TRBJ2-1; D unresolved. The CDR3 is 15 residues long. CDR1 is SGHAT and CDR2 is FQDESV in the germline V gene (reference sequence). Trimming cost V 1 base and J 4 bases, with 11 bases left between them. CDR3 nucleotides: TGTGCCAGCAGCTTAGTAGGTTTGGCTTACAATGAGCAGTTCTTC. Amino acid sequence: CASSLVGLAYNEQFF.

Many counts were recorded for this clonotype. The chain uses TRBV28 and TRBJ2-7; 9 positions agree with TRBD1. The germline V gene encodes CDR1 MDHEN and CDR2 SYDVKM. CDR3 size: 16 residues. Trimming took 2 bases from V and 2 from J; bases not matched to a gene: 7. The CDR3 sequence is CASSLIRDRAPYEQYF. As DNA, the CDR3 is TGTGCCAGCAGTTTAATCCGGGACAGGGCACCCTACGAGCAGTACTTC. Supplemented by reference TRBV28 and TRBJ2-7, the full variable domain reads DVKVTQSSRYLVKRTGEKVFLECVQDMDHENMFWYRQDPGLGLRLIYFSYDVKMKEKGDIPEGYSVSREKKERFSLILESASTNQTSMYLCASSLIRDRAPYEQYFGPGTRLTVT.

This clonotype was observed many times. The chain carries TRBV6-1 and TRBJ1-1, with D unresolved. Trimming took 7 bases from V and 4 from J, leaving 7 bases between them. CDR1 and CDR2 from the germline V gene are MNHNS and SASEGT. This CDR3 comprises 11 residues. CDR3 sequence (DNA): TGTGCCAGCACCGAGGGCACTGAAGCTTTCTTT. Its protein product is CASTEGTEAFF.

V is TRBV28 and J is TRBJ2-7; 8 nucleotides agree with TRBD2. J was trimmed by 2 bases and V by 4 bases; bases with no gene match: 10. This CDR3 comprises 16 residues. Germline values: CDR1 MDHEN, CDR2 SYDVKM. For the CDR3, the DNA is TGTGCCAGCAGTTCTCCAGGTAGCGGGACCACCTACGAGCAGTACTTC. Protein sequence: CASSSPGSGTTYEQYF.

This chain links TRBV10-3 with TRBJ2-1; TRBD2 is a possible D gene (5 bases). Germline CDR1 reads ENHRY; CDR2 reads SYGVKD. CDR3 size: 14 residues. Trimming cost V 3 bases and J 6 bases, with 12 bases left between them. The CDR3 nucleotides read TGTGCCATCAGTGAAAGGACTGCCAGCAATGAGCAGTTCTTC. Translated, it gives CAISERTASNEQFF.

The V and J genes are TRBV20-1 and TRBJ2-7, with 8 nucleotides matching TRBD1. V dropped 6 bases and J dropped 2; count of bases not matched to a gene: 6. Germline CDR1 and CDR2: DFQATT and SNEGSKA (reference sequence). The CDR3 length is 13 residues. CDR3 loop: CSARRTGPYEQYF. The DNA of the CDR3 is TGCAGTGCCCGGAGGACAGGGCCCTACGAGCAGTACTTC.

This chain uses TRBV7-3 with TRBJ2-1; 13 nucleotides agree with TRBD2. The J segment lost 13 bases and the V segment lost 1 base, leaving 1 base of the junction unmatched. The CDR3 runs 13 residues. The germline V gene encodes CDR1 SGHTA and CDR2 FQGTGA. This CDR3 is CASSLRLAGGQFF. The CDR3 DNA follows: TGTGCCAGCAGCTTAAGACTAGCGGGAGGACAGTTCTTC.

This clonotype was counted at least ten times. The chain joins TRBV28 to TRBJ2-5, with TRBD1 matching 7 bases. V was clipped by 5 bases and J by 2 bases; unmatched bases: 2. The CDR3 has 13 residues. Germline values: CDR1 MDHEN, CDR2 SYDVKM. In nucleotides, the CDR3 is TGTGCCAGCAGTGGGACAGTTCAAGAGACCCAGTACTTC. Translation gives CASSGTVQETQYF.

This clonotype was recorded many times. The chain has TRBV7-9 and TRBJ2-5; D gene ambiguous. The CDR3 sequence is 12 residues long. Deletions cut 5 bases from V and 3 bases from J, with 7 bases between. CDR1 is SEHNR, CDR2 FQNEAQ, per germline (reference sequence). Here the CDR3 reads CASSPPEETQYF. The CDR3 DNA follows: TGTGCCAGCAGCCCCCCCGAAGAGACCCAGTACTTC. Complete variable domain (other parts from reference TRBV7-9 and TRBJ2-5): DTGVSQNPRHKITKRGQNVTFRCDPISEHNRLYWYRQTLGQGPEFLTYFQNEAQLEKSRLLSDRFSAERPKGSFSTLEIQRTEQGDSAMYLCASSPPEETQYFGPGTRLLVL.

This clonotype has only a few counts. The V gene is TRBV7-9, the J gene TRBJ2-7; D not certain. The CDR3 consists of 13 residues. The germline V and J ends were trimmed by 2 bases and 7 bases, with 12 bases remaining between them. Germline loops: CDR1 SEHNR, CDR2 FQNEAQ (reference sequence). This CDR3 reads CASSLTSQGEQYF. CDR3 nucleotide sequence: TGTGCCAGCAGCTTAACAAGCCAAGGGGAGCAGTACTTC.